The clone carrying this T cell receptor beta chain was counted ten times or more. The data belong to a study of T cells in Graves' hyperthyroidism and ophthalmopathy. RNA transcripts were the template for amplifying TCR beta CDR3 regions. HTBI primers were the set used in a first-round RT-PCR of the TCR CDR3. TCRdb passed the multiplex PCR reads through MiXCR, listing each CDR3 protein once. Found here are fewer than 750,000 distinct CDR3 sequences, roughly 15% of them singletons; the top ten hold roughly 4.5%. Fresh peripheral blood, 7.5 to 10 ml, yielded the PBMCs. This CDR3 is built from 14 residues. From germline, CDR1 is SNHLY and CDR2 FYNNEI. V lost 6 bases and J 5 bases, leaving 16 bases between the germline ends.

Input material: blood. The V call is TRBV2, the J call TRBJ2-5; D tentatively fits TRBD1 or TRBD2 (5 bases each). This sequence was found in a woman aged 40-49 years with Graves' ophthalmopathy. This chain's CDR3 is CASRGDLTRETQYF. The CDR3 nucleotides read TGTGCCAGCAGGGGGGACCTCACAAGGGAGACCCAGTACTTC.